The 14 T cell receptor beta chains presented below share a single source sample, sequenced in a study of naive and memory T cell subsets (dated by TCRdb to the late 2010s). To prepare the library, UMI-ligation and nested PCR was applied. Sequencing relied on an Illumina MiSeq. An equimolar mix of two oligonucleotides covering both TRBC1 and TRBC2 was used as the beta constant-region primer. Four rounds of PCR were used to amplify ligated cDNA, with nested alpha and beta constant-region primers being used together with the SP2 primer. TCRdb trimmed public reads at Q25 via fastp, called clones via MiXCR and kept in-frame beta chains. Here each entry gathers all rows of one CDR3 protein and keeps the most common genes and DNA. The sample data list 17,000 or so distinct CDR3 sequences, and roughly 8.7% of these were observed just once. Clones ranked in the top ten supply about 21% of the sample. Sequencing used central memory CD8+ T cells from blood. Per the publication, the cell subset or site label means: central memory, CD45RA- CD27+. The receptors were gathered from a human donor in good health.

This clonotype has ten or more counts. The chain joins TRBV29-1 to TRBJ2-1; weak D call: TRBD2 (5 bases). This CDR3 is 14 amino acids long. The germline V gene has CDR1 SQVTM and CDR2 ANQGSEA. V dropped 4 bases and J dropped 2 bases, with 12 bases sitting between them. The CDR3 spells CSVVSAATYNEQFF. Written as DNA, the CDR3 is TGCAGCGTTGTTTCAGCGGCCACCTACAATGAGCAGTTCTTC.

The chain employs TRBV18 and TRBJ1-2; 10 nucleotides match TRBD1. The CDR3 is 17 amino acids. V trimming: 0 bases; J trimming: 0 bases; junction bases outside the gene matches: 4. Per the germline V gene, CDR1 is KGHSH and CDR2 is LQKENI. The CDR3 sequence is CASSPPGQGRANYGYTF. The CDR3 nucleotides read TGTGCCAGCTCACCACCGGGACAGGGGAGAGCTAACTATGGCTACACCTTC.

This clonotype was recorded a few times. This chain joins TRBV3-2 and TRBJ2-3; the table's D gene call, TRBD1, was not cross checked with the DNA. TRBV3-2 is a pseudogene. This CDR3 has 17 residues. As DNA, the CDR3 is TGTGCCAGCAGCCAACCCACGACAGGGGGGACCACAGATACGCAGTATTTT. Amino acids: CASSQPTTGGTTDTQYF.

This clonotype was counted at least ten times. The chain has TRBV12-3 or TRBV12-4 and TRBJ2-5; 9 nucleotides align to TRBD2. Trimming at V came to 5 bases and at J to 3 bases, leaving 10 bases not matched to a gene. The CDR3 consists of 16 residues. The CDR3, as DNA: TGTGCCAGCAGTCGACCAGCGGGAGGATTAGAAGAGACCCAGTACTTC. Its translation is CASSRPAGGLEETQYF.

This clonotype appeared a few times. The V gene is TRBV7-2, the J gene TRBJ1-1; D is possibly TRBD1 (5 bases). The CDR3 totals 15 residues. Germline V lookup: CDR1 SGHTA, CDR2 FQGNSA. The germline V and J ends were trimmed by 6 bases and 2 bases, with 16 bases remaining between them. CDR3 nucleotide sequence: TGTGCCAGCAGTCGGAACTTGGGGCTTAACACTGAAGCTTTCTTT. This gives the protein CASSRNLGLNTEAFF.

This clonotype turned up a few times. The rearrangement joins TRBV25-1 to TRBJ2-3; tentative D call: TRBD2 (6 bases). The CDR3 sequence is 14 residues long. The ends were cut back, 2 bases at V and 3 bases at J, with 9 bases in the middle. From germline, CDR1 is MGHDK and CDR2 SYGVNS. CDR3 coding DNA: TGTGCCAGCAGTGAAGGGCGGGAAACAGATACGCAGTATTTT. Translation: CASSEGRETDTQYF. The full variable domain, in which reference TRBV25-1 and TRBJ2-3 provide the parts outside the CDR3, is EADIYQTPRYLVIGTGKKITLECSQTMGHDKMYWYQQDPGMELHLIHYSYGVNSTEKGDLSSESTVSRIRTEHFPLTLESARPSHTSQYLCASSEGRETDTQYFGPGTRLTVL.

This clonotype was seen more than once but under ten times. The V gene is TRBV4-1, the J gene TRBJ2-3; 12 nucleotides align to TRBD2. The CDR3 is 13 residues long. From germline, CDR1 is MGHRA and CDR2 YSYEKL. V trimming: 3 bases; J trimming: 10 bases; junction bases outside the gene matches: 2. The CDR3 protein is CASSHTSGGPQYF. The CDR3 nucleotides read TGCGCCAGCAGCCACACTAGCGGGGGGCCGCAGTATTTT.

This clonotype was recorded many times. The chain couples TRBV11-1 to TRBJ1-1; unclear D gene. Germline CDR1 and CDR2: SGHAT and FQDESV (reference sequence). V gave up 4 bases and J gave up 4 bases, with 13 bases separating them. This CDR3 has 14 amino acids. CDR3 sequence: CASSSAGSGTEAFF. Here the CDR3 DNA reads TGTGCCAGCAGCTCCGCAGGTTCGGGCACTGAAGCTTTCTTT.

This clonotype was counted between two and nine times. The rearrangement links TRBV12-3 or TRBV12-4 to TRBJ1-2; no clear D. V was clipped by 7 bases and J by 2 bases, with 14 bases between them. The CDR3 length is 14 residues. The CDR3 is CASNDTSGNYGYTF. In DNA, the CDR3 is TGTGCCAGCAATGACACTTCTGGGAACTATGGCTACACCTTC.

The chain links TRBV6-2 or TRBV6-3 to TRBJ1-1; no clear D. Germline loops: CDR1 MNHEY, CDR2 SVGEGT. The CDR3 has 13 residues. Trimming removed 4 bases at V and 1 base at J, with 7 bases between. The CDR3 spells CASSSSENTEAFF. Here the CDR3 DNA reads TGTGCCAGCAGTTCCTCCGAGAACACTGAAGCTTTCTTT.

This clonotype has just a few counts. J is TRBJ2-7 and V is TRBV2; TRBD2 matches at 7 bases. Germline CDR1 reads SNHLY; CDR2 reads FYNNEI. This CDR3 is built from 15 residues. Unmatched junction bases numbered 11, after V lost 8 bases and J lost 1 base. The CDR3 sequence is CASVSRGLVSYEQYF. CDR3 bases: TGTGCCAGCGTGTCGCGCGGACTAGTGTCCTACGAGCAGTACTTC.

This clonotype was seen only a few times. J is TRBJ1-1 and V is TRBV29-1; 10 bases are a match to TRBD1. This CDR3 is 13 amino acids long. With V trimmed by 6 bases and J by 4 bases, 5 bases remained unmatched. The germline V gene encodes CDR1 SQVTM and CDR2 ANQGSEA. In nucleotides, the CDR3 is TGCAGCGTGGGGACAGGGGAAGGCACTGAAGCTTTCTTT. It encodes CSVGTGEGTEAFF.

In its sample, this clonotype was seen many times. J is TRBJ2-7 and V is TRBV24-1; D may be TRBD2 (5 bases). CDR3 length equals 13 residues. Germline V CDR1 and CDR2: KGHDR, SFDVKD. The V and J ends lost 0 bases and 7 bases respectively, with 9 bases between them. In nucleotides, the CDR3 is TGTGCCACCAGTGATTTGCTAGCCGGGGAGCAGTACTTC. This translates into CATSDLLAGEQYF.

The V gene is TRBV5-6, the J gene TRBJ2-1; no firm D call. This CDR3 contains 12 residues. Germline loops: CDR1 SGHDT, CDR2 YYEEEE. V gave up 2 bases and J gave up 5 bases, with 5 bases separating them. The CDR3 region has the DNA TGTGCCAGCAGCTTTGGGGACAATGAGCAGTTCTTC. Translated, it gives CASSFGDNEQFF.